This passage covers 15 T cell receptor beta chains from one sample sequenced in a study of CD4 and CD8 cells across lung adenocarcinoma regions. TCRdb re-derived calls from the PCR reads in MiXCR, one entry per CDR3 protein. The table has more than 9,500 distinct CDR3 sequences, 40% to 50% seen once. Specimen: CD8+ T cells from the margin of a lung tumor. These receptors were obtained from a female donor with lung adenocarcinoma. The CD4 and CD8 labels of this study may be unreliable.

By frequency in the sample, this clonotype is medium-sized. V is TRBV10-2 and J is TRBJ2-1; possibly TRBD2 for D (5 bases). The length of the CDR3 is 17 residues. Trimming took off 0 bases at V and 10 bases at J, with 22 bases between the two ends. Germline V lookup: CDR1 WSHSY, CDR2 SAAADI. The CDR3 here is CASSESSASLGPGEQFF. As DNA, the CDR3 is TGCGCCAGCAGTGAGTCATCGGCTAGCCTGGGCCCGGGGGAGCAGTTCTTC.

This chain joins TRBV6-1 and TRBJ2-5; D is possibly TRBD1 (5 bases). Near its end, the DNA agrees better with TRBJ2-7, so the J call may be wrong. The germline CDR1 and CDR2 sequences are MNHNS and SASEGT. The CDR3 contains 15 residues. The CDR3 loop is CASNGLDTRWNEQYF. The DNA for the CDR3 is TGTGCCAGCAATGGTTTGGACACCCGGTGGAACGAGCAGTACTTC.

Ten or more counts support this clonotype. The chain recombines TRBV7-2 with TRBJ2-1, with TRBD2 identical over 10 bases. Looked up from germline, CDR1 is SGHTA and CDR2 is FQGNSA. This CDR3 has 15 amino acids. Unmatched junction bases numbered 7, after V lost 5 bases and J lost 6 bases. The CDR3 sequence is CASSRISGGINEQFF. The CDR3 nucleotides read TGTGCCAGCAGCCGGATTAGCGGGGGGATCAATGAGCAGTTCTTC.

This clonotype was found a few times. The rearrangement uses TRBV4-1 and TRBJ2-5, with D hard to call. Per germline, CDR1 MGHRA and CDR2 YSYEKL. This CDR3 is built from 15 residues. V shed 4 bases and J shed 1 base, with 13 bases lying between them. The CDR3 sequence: CASSRIVNAQETQYF. CDR3 DNA: TGCGCCAGCAGCCGGATCGTAAACGCCCAAGAGACCCAGTACTTC.

This clonotype is medium-sized in the sample. The chain joins TRBV27 to TRBJ2-5; D gene unclear. V dropped 8 bases and J dropped 5 bases, with 15 bases sitting between them. Looked up from germline, CDR1 is MNHEY and CDR2 is SMNVEV (reference sequence). The CDR3 consists of 13 residues. The CDR3 sequence is CASSVLLGETQYF. As DNA, the CDR3 is TGTGCCAGCTCCGTACTTCTCGGGGAGACCCAGTACTTC.

The gene calls are TRBV6-1 and TRBJ2-1; D is ambiguous. V was clipped by 6 bases and J by 0 bases, with 12 bases between them. The CDR3 runs to 15 residues. The germline gives CDR1 MNHNS, CDR2 SASEGT. The CDR3 region has the DNA TGTGCCAGCAGGGTCCTCCGAAGCTCCTACAATGAGCAGTTCTTC. This sequence encodes CASRVLRSSYNEQFF.

This clonotype was seen a handful of times. V is TRBV20-1 and J is TRBJ2-1; D gene uncertain. The J call may be incorrect, as the DNA end agrees better with TRBJ2-5. In germline, CDR1 is DFQATT, CDR2 SNEGSKA (reference sequence). CDR3 length equals 11 residues. The CDR3 here is CSAQHQETQYF. CDR3 coding DNA: TGCAGTGCCCAACATCAAGAGACCCAGTACTTC.

This clonotype has a count of ten or more. The CDR3 DNA is TGTGCCAGCAGTGAAGCGCTTGGGGATGGCAATCAGCCCCAGCATTTT. Protein product: CASSEALGDGNQPQHF. The rearrangement uses TRBV6-1 and TRBJ1-5; D unresolved. Trimming removed 0 bases from V and 2 bases from J, with 11 bases in between. The CDR3 is made up of 16 amino acids. Germline CDR1 MNHNS, CDR2 SASEGT.

This clonotype was counted at least ten times. The rearrangement joins TRBV6-1 to TRBJ2-1; 7 bases fit TRBD2. The CDR3 extends over 14 amino acids. V shed 6 bases, J shed 10 bases, and the junction held 12 bases outside the gene matches. The germline V gene encodes CDR1 MNHNS and CDR2 SASEGT. CDR3 bases: TGTGCCAGCAGAGAACTAAGCGGGGCCTACGAGCAGTTCTTC. It codes for CASRELSGAYEQFF.

The chain recombines TRBV6-1 with TRBJ2-5, with TRBD2 matching over 7 bases. The V gene's germline CDR1 is MNHNS and CDR2 SASEGT. CDR3 length: 15 residues. After removal of 0 bases from V and 5 bases from J, the junction contained 6 bases not matched to a gene. The CDR3 here is CASSEATGRVETQYF. The DNA of the CDR3 is TGTGCCAGCAGTGAAGCAACTGGGAGGGTTGAGACCCAGTACTTC.

This clonotype is medium-sized within its sample. The V and J genes are TRBV27 and TRBJ2-3; a possible D gene is TRBD2 (6 bases). Looked up from germline, CDR1 is MNHEY and CDR2 is SMNVEV (reference sequence). The V and J ends lost 2 bases and 0 bases respectively, with 21 bases between them. The CDR3 is 19 amino acids. The CDR3 nucleotides read TGTGCCAGCAGTTTAACCGTCTGGGTGCGCGGGACTAGCACAGATACGCAGTATTTT. It encodes CASSLTVWVRGTSTDTQYF.

Worth noting for this clonotype: The DNA is omitted, as the CDR3 cannot be located on it reliably, and the CDR3 follows TCRdb's listing. The V call is TRBV6-1, the J call TRBJ2-2; the DNA was not compared with TRBD2, the D call given in the table. CDR1 is MNHNS and CDR2 is SASEGT in the germline V gene. The CDR3 is 16 residues long, ends included. The CDR3 reads CASRPLAGVGSGTLYF.

This chain uses TRBV7-7 with TRBJ2-5; tentatively, D is TRBD2 (6 bases). CDR1 is SSHAT and CDR2 is FNYEAQ in the germline V gene (reference sequence). V was shortened by 1 base and J by 7 bases, with 13 bases between the two germline ends. This CDR3 has 14 amino acids. In DNA form, the CDR3 reads TGTGCCAGCAGCTTAGATCCGGACGGGGGGACCCAGTACTTC. Amino acids: CASSLDPDGGTQYF. Complete variable domain (other parts from reference TRBV7-7 and TRBJ2-5): GAGVSQSPRYKVTKRGQDVTLRCDPISSHATLYWYQQALGQGPEFLTYFNYEAQPDKSGLPSDRFSAERPEGSISTLTIQRTEQRDSAMYRCASSLDPDGGTQYFGPGTRLLVL.

J is TRBJ2-1 and V is TRBV7-9; 8 bases align to TRBD1. This CDR3 spans 15 amino acids. V was pared by 3 bases and J by 8 bases, with 9 bases of the junction left unmatched. CDR1 and CDR2 (germline): SEHNR, FQNEAQ (reference sequence). DNA for the CDR3: TGTGCCAGCAGCTTGGTCCAGGGGGCTAAGGATGAGCAGTTCTTC. Protein sequence: CASSLVQGAKDEQFF. The full variable domain, its missing parts supplied by reference TRBV7-9 and TRBJ2-1, is DTGVSQNPRHKITKRGQNVTFRCDPISEHNRLYWYRQTLGQGPEFLTYFQNEAQLEKSRLLSDRFSAERPKGSFSTLEIQRTEQGDSAMYLCASSLVQGAKDEQFFGPGTRLTVL.

As concerns this clonotype: Sequence at one end of the junction differs from germline and may be a read error. The V and J genes are TRBV6-1 and TRBJ2-3; 8 bases are shared with TRBD2. The CDR3 consists of 16 residues. Germline CDR1 MNHNS, CDR2 SASEGT. CDR3 in amino acids: CASSPSGHPTADTLSF. The DNA for the CDR3 is TGTGCCAGCAGTCCTAGCGGGCACCCAACCGCAGATACGCTGTCTTTC.